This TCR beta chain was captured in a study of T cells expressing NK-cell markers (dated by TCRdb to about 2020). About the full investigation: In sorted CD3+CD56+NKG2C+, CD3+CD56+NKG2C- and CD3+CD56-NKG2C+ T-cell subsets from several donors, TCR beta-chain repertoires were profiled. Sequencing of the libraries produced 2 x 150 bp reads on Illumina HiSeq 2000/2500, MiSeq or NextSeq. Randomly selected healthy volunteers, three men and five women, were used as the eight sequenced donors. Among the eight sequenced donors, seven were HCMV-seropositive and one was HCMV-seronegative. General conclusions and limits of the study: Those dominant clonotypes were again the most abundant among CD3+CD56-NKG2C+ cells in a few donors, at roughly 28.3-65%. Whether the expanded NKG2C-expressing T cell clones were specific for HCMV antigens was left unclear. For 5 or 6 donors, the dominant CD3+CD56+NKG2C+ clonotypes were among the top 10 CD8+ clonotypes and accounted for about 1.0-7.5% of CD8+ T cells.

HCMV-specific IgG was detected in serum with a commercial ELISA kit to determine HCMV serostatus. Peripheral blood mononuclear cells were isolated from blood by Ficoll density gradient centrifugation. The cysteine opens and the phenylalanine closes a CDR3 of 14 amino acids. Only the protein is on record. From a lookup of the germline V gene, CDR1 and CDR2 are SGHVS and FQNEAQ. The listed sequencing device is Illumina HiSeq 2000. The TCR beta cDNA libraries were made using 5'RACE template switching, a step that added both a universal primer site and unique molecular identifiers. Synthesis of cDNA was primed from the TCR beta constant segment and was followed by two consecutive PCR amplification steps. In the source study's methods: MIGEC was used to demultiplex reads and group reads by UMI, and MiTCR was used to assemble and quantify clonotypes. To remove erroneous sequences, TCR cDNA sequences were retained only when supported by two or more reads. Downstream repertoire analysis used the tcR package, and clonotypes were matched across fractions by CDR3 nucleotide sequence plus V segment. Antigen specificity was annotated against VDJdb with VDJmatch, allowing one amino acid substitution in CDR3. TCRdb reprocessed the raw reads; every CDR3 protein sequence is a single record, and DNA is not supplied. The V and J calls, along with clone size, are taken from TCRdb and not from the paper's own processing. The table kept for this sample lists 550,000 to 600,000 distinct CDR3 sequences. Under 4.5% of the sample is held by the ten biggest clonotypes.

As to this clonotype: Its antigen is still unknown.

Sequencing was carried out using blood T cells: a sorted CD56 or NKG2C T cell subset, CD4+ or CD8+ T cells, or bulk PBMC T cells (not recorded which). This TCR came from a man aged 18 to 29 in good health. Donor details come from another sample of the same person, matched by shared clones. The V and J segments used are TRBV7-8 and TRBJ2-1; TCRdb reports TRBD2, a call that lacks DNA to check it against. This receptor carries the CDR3 CASSSNRLGREQFF.